This is a list of T cell receptor beta chains from one sample in a study of blood T cell repertoires in COVID-19. Profiling relied on immunoSEQ multiplex PCR, and the TCRdb table lists in-frame clones only, not all of them. The data hold around 150,000 clones, with 70% to 90% observed a single time. The sample comprised peripheral blood. The receptors derive from a man aged 55 to 70 with acute or convalescent COVID-19. CDR3s include the opening cysteine and the closing phenylalanine or tryptophan. A D gene is named only where the DNA matches it firmly. A clone size is listed for some rows: how often the clone was seen (once, few, many), or a class if it is expanded.

D gene,J gene,clone size,V gene,CDR3 DNA,CDR3 protein
TRBD1,TRBJ2-5,.,TRBV6-1,TGTGCCAGCAGTGACCTCGGGACAGGGAAAGAGACCCAGTACTTC,CASSDLGTGKETQYF
.,TRBJ1-1,.,TRBV18,TGTGCCAGCTCACCAGTTGGGGGCAACACTGAAGCTTTCTTT,CASSPVGGNTEAFF
TRBD1,TRBJ1-2,.,TRBV4-1,TGCGCCAGCAGCCAAGGATTGAAGGGGGCAAGCTATGGCTACACCTTC,CASSQGLKGASYGYTF
.,TRBJ1-1,.,TRBV6-5,TGTGCCACCAATTCCGGGGGTAACAAGTACACTGAAGCTTTCTTT,CATNSGGNKYTEAFF
TRBD2,TRBJ2-3,.,TRBV7-2,TGTGCCAGCGCAGCCAATCAGCGGGGGGGCCCGGATACGCAGTATTTT,CASAANQRGGPDTQYF
.,TRBJ2-2,.,TRBV4-1,TGCGCCAGCAGCCAAGGCGAACAGGGTCGCACCGGGGAGCTGTTTTTT,CASSQGEQGRTGELFF
.,TRBJ1-2,.,TRBV2,TGTGCCAGCAGTCCGGAGGTTGGCTACACCTTC,CASSPEVGYTF
.,TRBJ2-3,.,TRBV9,TGTGCCAGCAGCGTAGAGGGGGGGCCCATAACAGATACGCAGTATTTT,CASSVEGGPITDTQYF
.,TRBJ1-1,.,TRBV3-1/TRBV3-2,TGTGCCAGCAGCCAACAATACGGGGCTCCGGGGGGCACTGAAGCTTTCTTT,CASSQQYGAPGGTEAFF
.,TRBJ1-6,.,TRBV9,TGTGCCAGCAGCGTGGGCGTCGTAAAGAATTCACCCCTCCACTTT,CASSVGVVKNSPLHF
TRBD1,TRBJ2-1,.,TRBV5-1,TGCGCCAGCAGCTTGCAATCAGGGACAGGGCGTGAGCAGTTCTTC,CASSLQSGTGREQFF
.,TRBJ1-2,.,TRBV21-1,TGTGCCAGCAGGGGGGGACGGGGGTATGGCTACACCTTC,CASRGGRGYGYTF
.,TRBJ1-5,.,TRBV3-1/TRBV3-2,TGTGCCAGCAGCCAAGGAGCTTATGATCAGCCCCAGCATTTT,CASSQGAYDQPQHF
.,TRBJ2-2,.,TRBV4-1,TGCGCCAGCAGTCTTCCTCCAGGACTGAACACCGGGGAGCTGTTTTTT,CASSLPPGLNTGELFF
TRBD1,TRBJ1-1,.,TRBV10-1,TGCGCCAGCAGAGGCAGGGGGCCTCAGGGCACTGAAGCTTTCTTT,CASRGRGPQGTEAFF
.,TRBJ1-2,.,TRBV7-2,TGTGCCAGCAGCTTAGGACAGTCCCTAGGGGGAACCTTC,CASSLGQSLGGTF
TRBD1,TRBJ1-2,.,TRBV6-1,TGTGCCAGCAGTGAGACGACAGGGGGAAACTATGGCTACACCTTC,CASSETTGGNYGYTF
TRBD1,TRBJ2-3,.,TRBV7-2,TGTGCCAGCAGCCCTGGGACAGGCCTAGTGGGGAGCACAGATACGCAGTATTTT,CASSPGTGLVGSTDTQYF
TRBD1,TRBJ1-5,.,TRBV19,TGTGCCAGTATTATTCAGGGGGACAGCAATCAGCCCCAGCATTTT,CASIIQGDSNQPQHF
TRBD1,TRBJ1-2,.,TRBV7-2,TGTGCCAGCAGCTTGGTGACAGGGAATGGCTACACCTTC,CASSLVTGNGYTF
.,TRBJ2-1,.,TRBV3-1/TRBV3-2,TGTGCCAGCAGTAGGGCGGGCTCCTACAATGAGCAGTTCTTC,CASSRAGSYNEQFF
.,TRBJ1-3,.,TRBV25-1,TGTGCCAGCAGTGAGCAGGGCACTGGAAACACCATATATTTT,CASSEQGTGNTIYF
.,TRBJ2-1,.,TRBV19,TGTGCCAGTAGGAACGGCTACAATGAGCAGTTCTTC,CASRNGYNEQFF
TRBD1,TRBJ1-2,.,TRBV12-3/TRBV12-4,TGTGCCAGCAGTCGGACAGGGGAATATGGCTACACCTTC,CASSRTGEYGYTF
TRBD2,TRBJ2-1,.,TRBV5-4,TGTGCCAGCAGAAGCGGGGGGGCCACGTACAATGAGCAGTTCTTC,CASRSGGATYNEQFF
TRBD1,TRBJ1-5,few,TRBV30,TGTGCCTGGGCGACAGGGTTTGATCAGCCCCAGCATTTT,CAWATGFDQPQHF
.,TRBJ1-4,.,TRBV6-6,TGTGCCAGCAGTTACTTTCCAGGTGGGGAAAAACTGTTTTTT,CASSYFPGGEKLFF
TRBD1,TRBJ1-4,.,TRBV7-9,TGTGCCAGCAGCCCTGGGGGACAGTTTAATGAAAAACTGTTTTTT,CASSPGGQFNEKLFF
.,TRBJ1-1,.,TRBV5-8,TGTGCCACCCCCAGGCGGGGCGACTTGAACACTGAAGCTTTCTTT,CATPRRGDLNTEAFF
TRBD1,TRBJ1-1,.,TRBV9,TGTGCCAGCAGCGTGACAGGGATCACTGAAGCTTTCTTT,CASSVTGITEAFF
TRBD1,TRBJ2-2,.,TRBV7-9,TGTGCCAGCAGCCCGAGGACGCGACAGGGAGACACCGGGGAGCTGTTTTTT,CASSPRTRQGDTGELFF
.,TRBJ2-1,.,TRBV27,TGTGCCAGCAGGCGGGATTTTAATGAGCAGTTCTTC,CASRRDFNEQFF
.,TRBJ1-1,.,TRBV30,TGTGCCTGGGTGGGACAACCTACGAGTGAAGCTTTCTTT,CAWVGQPTSEAFF
.,TRBJ2-7,.,TRBV30,TGTGCCTGGAGGGTCGCCGAGATGTCATACGAGCAGTACTTC,CAWRVAEMSYEQYF
.,TRBJ1-5,.,TRBV27,TGTGCCAGCAGGAGTTGGGCAGGTTTTCAGCCCCAGCATTTT,CASRSWAGFQPQHF
.,TRBJ1-5,.,TRBV2,TGTGCCAGCAGTGAAGGGAGGACAGAACGCGAGCCCCAGCATTTT,CASSEGRTEREPQHF
.,TRBJ2-7,once,TRBV15,TGTGCCACCAGCCGAAATCTCGATACAGAGTTC,CATSRNLDTEF
.,TRBJ2-7,.,TRBV6-5,TGTGCCAGCAGTTACGGGGCGGGACAGTACGAGCAGTACTTC,CASSYGAGQYEQYF
.,TRBJ2-2,.,TRBV14,TGTGCCAGCAGCCAAGCAGGGGAGCTGTTTTTT,CASSQAGELFF
TRBD1,TRBJ1-2,.,TRBV5-5,TGTGCCAGCAGCCGACAGGGAAACTATGGCTACACCTTC,CASSRQGNYGYTF
.,TRBJ1-3,.,TRBV15,TGTGCCACCAGCGCACGAGGCGGGGGGTCCACCATATATTTT,CATSARGGGSTIYF
.,TRBJ1-2,.,TRBV3-1/TRBV3-2,TGTGCCAGCAGCCATGGAGGGACTGGTGGTGGCTACACCTTC,CASSHGGTGGGYTF
TRBD2,TRBJ2-1,.,TRBV3-1/TRBV3-2,TGTGCCAGCAGCCCGCGTGGGGGGGGGTTATCCGACAATGAGCAGTTCTTC,CASSPRGGGLSDNEQFF
.,TRBJ1-4,.,TRBV5-1,TGCGCCAGCAGCTTGGGGACGGGAAATGAAAAACTGTTTTTT,CASSLGTGNEKLFF
TRBD1,TRBJ1-6,.,TRBV5-1,TGCGCCAGCAGCACCGTGGACAGGAGCTCCTATAATTCACCCCTCCACTTT,CASSTVDRSSYNSPLHF
TRBD1,TRBJ1-5,.,TRBV30,TGTGCCTGGTCGGGACAGGGCAATCAGCCCCAGCATTTT,CAWSGQGNQPQHF
TRBD2,TRBJ2-1,.,TRBV5-6,TGTGCCAGCAGCTTGGGAGGGCTTAGCGGGGGGCGGGCCTTCAATGAGCAGTTCTTC,CASSLGGLSGGRAFNEQFF
.,TRBJ2-5,once,TRBV5-1,TGCGCCAGCAGCTTGGACGTGGGCGCCCCTCCCCAGTACTTC,CASSLDVGAPPQYF
TRBD2,TRBJ2-1,.,TRBV18,TGTGCCAGCTCCATAGCGGGGGGCCCTTACAATGAGCAGTTCTTC,CASSIAGGPYNEQFF
.,TRBJ1-6,.,TRBV5-4,TGTGCCAGCAGCTTGGACAGGGTGAATTCACCCCTCCACTTT,CASSLDRVNSPLHF